Below are 13 T cell receptor beta chains sequenced from a single sample in a study of OX40 agonist ivuxolimab in advanced cancers. The protocol was immunoSEQ multiplex PCR, while the TCRdb copy is restricted to in-frame clones and leaves out a portion. The sample holds about 20,000 clones, about 81% seen once. The sequencing here drew on CD4+ or CD8+ T cells sorted from blood, taken in a trial of the OX40 agonist ivuxolimab. Receptor source: an adult with an advanced solid tumor such as melanoma, head and neck, liver or kidney cancer.

The DNA for the CDR3 is TGTGCCAGCAGCCCCGACTTCCGGGACATAGGGGAAAAACTGTTTTTT. Translation: CASSPDFRDIGEKLFF. V gene TRBV4-2 combines with J gene TRBJ1-4; a possible D gene is TRBD1 (6 bases). The CDR3 is 16 amino acids. Trimming left V 4 bases short and J 8 bases short, with 20 bases between. Germline V gene lookup returns CDR1 LGHNA and CDR2 YNFKEQ.

This clone was observed a few times. This sequence joins TRBV5-1 and TRBJ2-1, with a tentative D call TRBD2 (6 bases). The CDR3 spans 14 residues. Germline V gene lookup returns CDR1 SGHRS and CDR2 YFSETQ. V lost 4 bases and J 7 bases, leaving 15 bases between the germline ends. CDR3 loop: CASSPGASANEQFF. The CDR3 coding sequence is TGCGCCAGCAGCCCCGGGGCTAGCGCAAATGAGCAGTTCTTC.

The rearrangement links TRBV7-2 to TRBJ1-5; a possible D gene is TRBD1 (5 bases). Germline CDR1 SGHTA, CDR2 FQGNSA. The CDR3 is made up of 16 amino acids. The germline V and J ends were trimmed by 3 bases and 2 bases, with 14 bases remaining between them. CDR3 DNA: TGTGCCAGCAGCTTGCGGGGGTCAGCGGGCAATCAGCCCCAGCATTTT. This codes for CASSLRGSAGNQPQHF.

This clone came up a few times. This chain uses TRBV28 with TRBJ2-7, with 8 bases lining up with TRBD2. Germline V gives CDR1 MDHEN, CDR2 SYDVKM. V lost 3 bases and J lost 5; bases outside the gene matches: 6. CDR3 size: 14 residues. CDR3: CASSFGGGTHEQYF. The DNA for the CDR3 is TGTGCCAGCAGTTTCGGGGGGGGAACCCACGAGCAGTACTTC.

The genes are TRBV27 and TRBJ1-5; TRBD1 matches 7 bases. V was clipped by 5 bases and J by 8 bases; unmatched bases: 9. The germline CDR1 and CDR2 sequences are MNHEY and SMNVEV (reference sequence). This CDR3 is built from 14 residues. CDR3 amino acids: CASSPRQGQEPQHF. The CDR3 nucleotides read TGTGCCAGCAGTCCACGACAGGGCCAGGAGCCCCAGCATTTT.

The chain carries TRBV9 and TRBJ2-7; D possibly matches TRBD1 or TRBD2 (6 bases each). In germline, CDR1 is SGDLS, CDR2 YYNGEE. The length of the CDR3 is 16 residues. V lost 3 bases and J lost 0, with 16 bases in between. The DNA for the CDR3 is TGTGCCAGCAGCGCATCCTGGGGGGACACCTCCTACGAGCAGTACTTC. This gives the protein CASSASWGDTSYEQYF.

The chain employs TRBV6-5 and TRBJ2-2, with D tentatively TRBD1 (6 bases). V lost 7 bases and J 4 bases, leaving 10 bases between the germline ends. This CDR3 is built from 13 residues. Germline V gene data show CDR1 as MNHEY and CDR2 as SVGAGI. The CDR3: CASNGGPTGELFF. In nucleotides, the CDR3 is TGTGCCAGCAATGGGGGCCCCACCGGGGAGCTGTTTTTT.

The chain is built from TRBV10-3 and TRBJ1-3, with 7 bases identical to TRBD1. The germline CDR1 and CDR2 sequences are ENHRY and SYGVKD. After removal of 6 bases from V and 0 bases from J, the junction contained 14 bases not matched to a gene. The CDR3 consists of 18 residues. CDR3 sequence reads: CAIRPTWDSPSSGNTIYF. The CDR3 nucleotides are TGTGCCATCAGGCCGACCTGGGACAGCCCGAGCTCTGGAAACACCATATATTTT.

The CDR3 protein is CASSSGPSGDYGYTF. Written as DNA, the CDR3 is TGTGCCAGCAGCTCCGGGCCGAGCGGCGACTATGGCTACACCTTC. J is TRBJ1-2 and V is TRBV6-5; D unresolved. With 6 bases removed from V and 3 bases from J, the gap between germline ends came to 17 bases. This CDR3 spans 15 amino acids. Germline-derived CDR1 and CDR2 are MNHEY and SVGAGI.

The chain couples TRBV29-1 to TRBJ2-3; 11 bases match TRBD2. CDR3 length equals 13 residues. V trimming: 5 bases; J trimming: 8 bases; junction bases outside the gene matches: 6. CDR1 is SQVTM, CDR2 ANQGSEA, per germline. The CDR3 nucleotides read TGCAGCGTTTTAGCGGGGGGGGACGGTACGCAGTATTTT. It codes for CSVLAGGDGTQYF.

The V call is TRBV29-1, the J call TRBJ2-7; 10 bases fit TRBD1. Germline loops: CDR1 SQVTM, CDR2 ANQGSEA. V was clipped by 6 bases and J by 4 bases; unmatched bases: 6. This CDR3 comprises 13 residues. The CDR3 loop reads CSVSGTGEYEQYF. The CDR3 nucleotides are TGCAGCGTCTCCGGGACAGGGGAATACGAGCAGTACTTC.

This clone was seen a handful of times. The chain is built from TRBV19 and TRBJ1-2, with a weak D call TRBD1 (5 bases). V was pared by 5 bases and J by 3 bases, with 13 bases between. The CDR3 extends over 14 amino acids. Germline CDR1 reads LNHDA; CDR2 reads SQIVND (reference sequence). The CDR3 region is CASSGAGRYYGYTF. CDR3 sequence (DNA): TGTGCCAGTAGTGGGGCAGGGAGATACTATGGCTACACCTTC.

This clone was seen only a few times. V usage is TRBV6-1 and J usage is TRBJ2-5; D unclear. This CDR3 region has 14 residues. Trimming removed 6 bases from V and 5 bases from J, with 16 bases in between. Germline V gene sequence: CDR1 MNHNS, CDR2 SASEGT. CDR3 in amino acids: CASRETPVRETQYF. The CDR3 DNA reads as TGTGCCAGCAGGGAAACTCCGGTGAGGGAGACCCAGTACTTC.